This T cell receptor (beta chain) stems from a study of CD8+ T cells in alopecia areata. Overall study context: Tofacitinib therapy took 6 to 18 months; 6 months off drug came after.

The sample's treatment: oral pan-JAK inhibitor, 5-10 mg twice daily. Reverse transcription of extracted RNA yielded cDNA, which provided the sequencing template. Only in-frame clones appear in the TCRdb table, and some are missing; sequencing was by immunoSEQ multiplex PCR. Found here are over 250,000 clones, 60% of them singletons; the top ten hold roughly 0.88%. Germline V gene lookup returns CDR1 MNHEY and CDR2 SVGAGI. The V end was cut by 4 bases, the J end by 5 bases, with 11 bases between. The CDR3 contains 13 residues. Regarding this clone: The target antigen is unknown.

Study results and caveats: The study found TCR sharing across patients less clear than in mice, possibly for HLA reasons. Many expanded lesional clones remained in scalp and blood on tofacitinib.

The starting material was CD4+ T cells sorted from blood, obtained around week 54, from a patient treated with tofacitinib. This sequence joins TRBV6-5 and TRBJ2-5, with D unresolved. This TCR was sampled from a human donor with alopecia areata. The chain's CDR3 is CASSLKPRETQYF. CDR3 DNA sequence: TGTGCCAGCAGTTTAAAGCCTCGGGAGACCCAGTACTTC.